The 18 T cell receptor beta chains presented below share a single source sample, sequenced in a study of CD8+ T cells in alopecia areata. Sequencing templates came from extracted RNA that was reverse transcribed into cDNA. TCRdb's copy holds only in-frame clones and misses some; the assay was immunoSEQ multiplex PCR. The sample consists of 150,000 to 200,000 clones, approximately 57% of them appearing once. Treatment indicated: oral pan-JAK inhibitor, 5-10 mg twice daily. This specimen was CD4+ T cells sorted from blood, taken at week 24, from a patient treated with tofacitinib. The source of these receptors is a human donor with alopecia areata.

The chain carries TRBV7-2 and TRBJ1-2, with D maybe TRBD1 (5 bases). The CDR3 covers 15 residues. Trimming stripped 5 bases from V and 2 bases from J, with 15 bases between. Germline lookup yields CDR1 SGHTA and CDR2 FQGNSA. This CDR3 reads CASSPEAGVNYGYTF. The CDR3 DNA reads as TGTGCCAGCAGCCCCGAGGCGGGGGTAAACTATGGCTACACCTTC.

This clone was observed a few times. The V gene is TRBV18, the J gene TRBJ1-6, with 8 positions matching TRBD1. This CDR3 is built from 13 residues. After removal of 3 bases from V and 10 bases from J, the junction contained 2 bases not matched to a gene. Per germline, CDR1 KGHSH and CDR2 LQKENI. The CDR3 sequence: CASSPGTGSPLHF. The CDR3 DNA reads as TGTGCCAGCTCACCCGGGACAGGCTCACCCCTCCACTTT.

The chain carries TRBV25-1 and TRBJ1-1, with 8 bases matching TRBD1. Losses at the gene ends were 7 bases for V and 4 bases for J; bases not matched to a gene: 11. The CDR3 loop spans 15 amino acids. CDR1 and CDR2 from the germline V gene are MGHDK and SYGVNS. For the CDR3, the DNA is TGTGCCAGCATCTTAGACAGGGGTTTTAGCACTGAAGCTTTCTTT. Its protein product is CASILDRGFSTEAFF.

The V and J genes are TRBV7-2 and TRBJ1-1; maybe TRBD1 (6 bases). Germline CDR1 is SGHTA and CDR2 is FQGNSA. V shed 4 bases and J shed 0 bases, with 9 bases lying between them. This CDR3 is built from 14 residues. The CDR3 bases are TGTGCCAGCAGCTGGACAGCAATGAACACTGAAGCTTTCTTT. Amino acid sequence: CASSWTAMNTEAFF. Looking up the rest from reference TRBV7-2 and TRBJ1-1 gives the full variable domain: GAGVSQSPSNKVTEKGKDVELRCDPISGHTALYWYRQSLGQGLEFLIYFQGNSAPDKSGLPSDRFSAERTGGSVSTLTIQRTQQEDSAVYLCASSWTAMNTEAFFGQGTRLTVV.

This chain links TRBV4-3 with TRBJ1-2, with TRBD1 matching over 10 bases. V lost 0 bases to trimming and J lost 4 bases; unmatched junction nucleotides: 8. Germline loops: CDR1 LGHNA, CDR2 YSLEER. This CDR3 has 17 residues. CDR3 loop: CASSQELTGGVGYGYTF. DNA of the CDR3: TGCGCCAGCAGCCAAGAGTTGACAGGGGGCGTAGGCTATGGCTACACCTTC.

This chain joins TRBV30 and TRBJ1-5; D is undetermined. In germline, CDR1 is GTSNPN, CDR2 SVGIG (reference sequence). Trimming stripped 2 bases from V and 4 bases from J, with 9 bases between. The CDR3 sequence is 13 residues long. The CDR3 here is CAWSSGRNQPQHF. The DNA of the CDR3 is TGTGCCTGGAGTTCGGGGAGAAATCAGCCCCAGCATTTT.

The chain couples TRBV6-1 to TRBJ1-1, with TRBD1 as a possible D gene (5 bases). CDR3 length equals 15 residues. The V and J ends lost 6 bases and 1 base respectively, with 15 bases between them. CDR1 and CDR2 (germline): MNHNS, SASEGT. The CDR3, as DNA: TGTGCCAGCAGGGAAAAGGACACCACGAACACTGAAGCTTTCTTT. The encoded protein is CASREKDTTNTEAFF.

This chain joins TRBV7-2 and TRBJ2-1, with no clear D. The V and J ends lost 3 bases and 8 bases respectively, with 11 bases between them. The length of the CDR3 is 13 residues. Germline CDR1 is SGHTA and CDR2 is FQGNSA. The chain's CDR3 is CASSFGRPDEQFF. The DNA for the CDR3 is TGTGCCAGCAGCTTCGGTCGACCCGATGAGCAGTTCTTC.

In its sample, this clone was seen a few times. This rearrangement joins TRBV6-6 to TRBJ2-5, with TRBD2 matching over 7 bases. In germline, CDR1 is MNHNY, CDR2 SVGAGI (reference sequence). Trimming cost V 11 bases and J 3 bases; bases outside gene matches: 9. The CDR3 has 13 residues. Here the CDR3 reads CAGRASGEETQYF. The CDR3 DNA follows: TGTGCCGGTAGGGCTAGCGGAGAAGAGACCCAGTACTTC.

This rearrangement joins TRBV5-1 to TRBJ1-5; 10 positions agree with TRBD1. CDR3 size: 15 residues. The V and J ends lost 4 bases and 3 bases, in that order; junction bases with no gene match: 4. In germline, CDR1 is SGHRS, CDR2 YFSETQ. The CDR3 region has the DNA TGCGCCAGCAGCACAGGGACAGGGGACAATCAGCCCCAGCATTTT. It translates to CASSTGTGDNQPQHF.

The sample holds one count of this clone. The chain couples TRBV9 to TRBJ2-3; D gene unclear. This CDR3 is 14 amino acids long. V was clipped by 0 bases and J by 0 bases, with 5 bases between them. Germline V gene sequence: CDR1 SGDLS, CDR2 YYNGEE. Here the CDR3 reads CASSVVASTDTQYF. DNA for the CDR3: TGTGCCAGCAGCGTAGTTGCTAGCACAGATACGCAGTATTTT.

This chain uses TRBV13 with TRBJ2-5; a weak D match, TRBD2 (6 bases). CDR3 length: 13 residues. Trimming left V 2 bases short and J 4 bases short, with 8 bases between. Germline CDR1 and CDR2: PRHDT and FYEKMQ (reference sequence). CDR3 residues: CASSLQGGETQYF. The DNA for the CDR3 is TGTGCCAGCAGCTTACAGGGAGGAGAGACCCAGTACTTC.

This chain uses TRBV29-1 with TRBJ1-1; 7 nucleotides align to TRBD1. The germline V gene encodes CDR1 SQVTM and CDR2 ANQGSEA. This CDR3 is 14 amino acids long. V dropped 5 bases and J dropped 1; count of bases not matched to a gene: 7. CDR3 bases: TGCAGCGTTAGGTTAAGACAGGGGAACACTGAAGCTTTCTTT. It specifies CSVRLRQGNTEAFF.

The V gene is TRBV5-6, the J gene TRBJ2-2; no reliable D call. The CDR3 is 12 residues long. V lost 4 bases to trimming and J lost 8 bases, with 9 bases between them. Looked up from germline, CDR1 is SGHDT and CDR2 is YYEEEE. CDR3 protein: CASSPAWGELFF. CDR3 nucleotides: TGTGCCAGCAGCCCCGCCTGGGGGGAGCTGTTTTTT. Together with reference TRBV5-6 and TRBJ2-2, the CDR3 gives the full variable domain: DAGVTQSPTHLIKTRGQQVTLRCSPKSGHDTVSWYQQALGQGPQFIFQYYEEEERQRGNFPDRFSGHQFPNYSSELNVNALLLGDSALYLCASSPAWGELFFGEGSRLTVL.

The chain carries TRBV5-6 and TRBJ2-5; D is ambiguous. The CDR3 has 15 amino acids. The V end lost 4 bases, the J end lost 6 bases, and 19 bases lay between the germline ends. Germline V CDR1 and CDR2: SGHDT, YYEEEE. CDR3 sequence: CASSLLRSAHQTQYF. The CDR3 DNA reads as TGTGCCAGCAGCCTCCTACGGAGTGCTCATCAGACCCAGTACTTC.

The V and J genes are TRBV15 and TRBJ1-5; D remains unclear. Trimming removed 0 bases at V and 6 bases at J, with 9 bases between. The length of the CDR3 is 14 residues. Per germline, CDR1 LNHNV and CDR2 YYDKDF (reference sequence). The CDR3 reads CATSRDLGTQPQHF. The CDR3 DNA follows: TGTGCCACCAGCAGAGATCTTGGTACTCAGCCCCAGCATTTT.

The rearrangement joins TRBV30 to TRBJ2-3, with D tentatively TRBD1 or TRBD2 (5 bases each). Germline CDR1 and CDR2: GTSNPN and SVGIG (reference sequence). CDR3 size: 12 residues. V lost 3 bases to trimming and J lost 13 bases, with 17 bases between them. This CDR3 reads CAWSRSGPLEYF. In DNA, the CDR3 is TGTGCCTGGAGCCGGTCGGGACCACTGGAGTATTTT.

The J gene is TRBJ2-1, the V gene TRBV10-1; 9 positions match TRBD1. The germline V gene encodes CDR1 WNHNN and CDR2 SYGVQD (reference sequence). CDR3 length: 16 residues. V lost 0 bases and J lost 4; bases outside the gene matches: 4. In DNA form, the CDR3 reads TGCGCCAGCAGTGAGTCAGGGACAGGGAGATACAATGAGCAGTTCTTC. The encoded protein is CASSESGTGRYNEQFF.